What follows describes a single T cell receptor beta chain. The target antigen is unknown. Other DNA sequences in this sample translate to the same CDR3. This entry belongs to a study of cytomegalovirus exposure and HLA in healthy donors. Background on the study: Falling in the Caucasian-associated ancestry cluster were about four fifths of under 500 genotyped donors.

Study results and caveats: Rarity held for most TCR sequences, but there were some public TCRs that occurred in many donors.

Germline assignment: CDR1 KGHSH and CDR2 LQKENI. The CDR3 runs to 13 residues. Trimming pared 3 bases from V and 2 bases from J, leaving 7 bases between. It was with 60 Vbeta and 13 Jbeta primers that the PCR ran. Per the original methods: Later, roughly 80 million unique TCR beta chains were counted in an analysis, and roughly 11 million of them were shared. Repertoires were generated with immunoSEQ multiplex PCR, while TCRdb's copy carries only in-frame clones and drops some. The V and J calls and clone size were taken over from that table, and D and trimming were inferred from the DNA. The data contain roughly 240,000 clones, over 80% of them singletons.

The sequenced material came from PBMCs. This TCR was recovered from a woman in her forties in good health and CMV-seropositive. The chain links TRBV18 to TRBJ1-1, with unresolved D. CDR3: CASSPAGNTEAFF. CDR3 nucleotides: TGTGCCAGCTCACCGGCAGGAAACACTGAAGCTTTCTTT.